This TCR beta chain was sequenced during a study of vaccination and CD4 T cells after COVID-19. This CDR3 has 15 amino acids. V trimming: 2 bases; J trimming: 5 bases; junction bases outside the gene matches: 7. CDR1 and CDR2 from the germline V gene are MDHEN and SYDVKM. TCRdb re-called the PCR reads through MiXCR, storing one row per CDR3 protein. This sample carries approximately 20,000 distinct CDR3 sequences, roughly 61% of them seen once, and the ten largest clones take around 1.1%. Sequenced here: CD4+ T cells from blood, sampled before SARS-CoV-2 vaccination. The chain couples TRBV28 to TRBJ2-5; 8 bases are a match to TRBD2. This TCR derives from a human donor who had recovered from COVID-19. The CDR3 loop reads CASSLPNSGTETQYF. In DNA form, the CDR3 reads TGTGCCAGCAGTTTACCCAATAGCGGGACGGAGACCCAGTACTTC.